Below, 10 T cell receptor beta chains from the same sample are listed, as sequenced in a study of CD8 T cells in Susac syndrome. With random hexamers, roughly 0.5 to 1 ug RNA was reverse transcribed. TCRdb called the immunoSEQ multiplex PCR reads again in MiXCR, with one record for every CDR3 protein. The sample contains 77,000 or so distinct CDR3 sequences, about 92% of which appear only once. The sample comprised CD4+ T cells from PBMCs. These receptors were collected from a human donor with Susac syndrome.

This clonotype has only one observation. The chain links TRBV7-6 to TRBJ2-3; a possible D gene is TRBD1 (5 bases). The CDR3 loop spans 16 amino acids. Per the germline V gene, CDR1 is SGHVS and CDR2 is FNYEAQ. V lost 3 bases and J 0 bases, leaving 13 bases between the germline ends. As DNA, the CDR3 is TGTGCCAGCAGCTTGGAAGGGGTAACTAGCACAGATACGCAGTATTTT. It specifies CASSLEGVTSTDTQYF.

The V and J genes are TRBV14 and TRBJ2-6; D may be TRBD2 (6 bases). Trimming pared 4 bases from V and 0 bases from J, leaving 13 bases between. The CDR3 runs to 17 residues. From germline, CDR1 is SGHDN and CDR2 FVKESK. CDR3 coding DNA: TGTGCCAGCAGCCTCCGGCAGGAGGGCTCTGGGGCCAACGTCCTGACTTTC. This encodes CASSLRQEGSGANVLTF.

This clonotype occurred a few times. Written as DNA, the CDR3 is TGTGCCAGCAGCCCGGACAGCAACTATGGCTACACCTTC. Translation: CASSPDSNYGYTF. The chain carries TRBV14 and TRBJ1-2, with a possible D match to TRBD1 (6 bases). The CDR3 runs to 13 residues. Per germline, CDR1 SGHDN and CDR2 FVKESK. The V gene lost 4 bases and the J gene lost 2 bases, with 8 bases spanning the gap.

The chain carries TRBV27 and TRBJ1-2; 7 bases line up with TRBD1. The CDR3 runs to 17 residues. V gave up 1 base and J gave up 2 bases; unmatched junction bases: 10. Germline CDR1 reads MNHEY; CDR2 reads SMNVEV (reference sequence). CDR3: CASSLLSGGVSNYGYTF. The CDR3 nucleotides read TGTGCCAGCAGTTTATTGTCAGGGGGGGTATCCAACTATGGCTACACCTTC.

V usage is TRBV7-2 and J usage is TRBJ2-1; tentative D call: TRBD2 (6 bases). Germline CDR1 and CDR2: SGHTA and FQGNSA. The CDR3 has 14 residues. V lost 7 bases to trimming and J lost 4 bases, with 14 bases between them. CDR3 nucleotide sequence: TGTGCCAGCACCGGAGGAGGGACTTACAATGAGCAGTTCTTC. Translated, it gives CASTGGGTYNEQFF. Drawing the rest from reference TRBV7-2 and TRBJ2-1, the complete variable domain is GAGVSQSPSNKVTEKGKDVELRCDPISGHTALYWYRQSLGQGLEFLIYFQGNSAPDKSGLPSDRFSAERTGGSVSTLTIQRTQQEDSAVYLCASTGGGTYNEQFFGPGTRLTVL.

This clonotype was detected only once. The genes are TRBV29-1 and TRBJ1-6; D unresolved. Trimming left V 7 bases short and J 7 bases short, with 14 bases between. This CDR3 has 13 amino acids. CDR1 is SQVTM, CDR2 ANQGSEA, per germline. CDR3 sequence reads: CSATMSGNSPLHF. The CDR3 nucleotides read TGCAGCGCTACAATGTCCGGGAATTCACCCCTCCACTTT.

The rearrangement uses TRBV20-1 and TRBJ2-1, with a possible D match to TRBD2 (5 bases). Germline loops: CDR1 DFQATT, CDR2 SNEGSKA (reference sequence). V was shortened by 0 bases and J by 4 bases, with 16 bases between the two germline ends. The CDR3 length is 16 residues. The CDR3 protein is CSARDERGGPYNEQFF. The DNA of the CDR3 is TGCAGTGCTAGAGACGAACGGGGTGGCCCTTACAATGAGCAGTTCTTC.

The rearrangement uses TRBV9 and TRBJ1-1; possibly TRBD1 for D (5 bases). V lost 2 bases and J 0 bases, leaving 8 bases between the germline ends. Per germline, CDR1 SGDLS and CDR2 YYNGEE. This CDR3 spans 14 amino acids. CDR3 region: CASSVGRVNTEAFF. The CDR3 DNA reads as TGTGCCAGCAGCGTGGGACGGGTGAACACTGAAGCTTTCTTT. Full variable domain (missing parts from reference TRBV9 and TRBJ1-1): DSGVTQTPKHLITATGQRVTLRCSPRSGDLSVYWYQQSLDQGLQFLIQYYNGEERAKGNILERFSAQQFPDLHSELNLSSLELGDSALYFCASSVGRVNTEAFFGQGTRLTVV.

The V gene is TRBV5-4, the J gene TRBJ2-1; 10 bases fit TRBD2. CDR1 SGHNT and CDR2 YYREEE come from the germline V gene (reference sequence). The CDR3 sequence is 15 residues long. The V and J ends lost 4 bases and 8 bases, in that order; junction bases with no gene match: 9. For the CDR3, the DNA is TGTGCCAGCAGCCTGACGGCTAGCGGGGGCGATGAGCAGTTCTTC. Its protein is CASSLTASGGDEQFF.

The V and J genes are TRBV3-1 and TRBJ2-5; 8 bases are a match to TRBD2. The J segment lost 2 bases and the V segment lost 4 bases, leaving 3 bases of the junction unmatched. The V gene's germline CDR1 is LGHDT and CDR2 YNNKEL (reference sequence). CDR3 length: 14 amino acids. The CDR3 loop reads CASSRRGDQETQYF. The CDR3 bases are TGTGCCAGCAGCCGGCGGGGGGATCAAGAGACCCAGTACTTC.